The present T cell receptor (beta chain) was sequenced within a study of shared clonotypes between healthy human individuals. The germline V gene encodes CDR1 SGHTA and CDR2 FQGNSA. The length of the CDR3 is 14 residues. The ends were cut back, 5 bases at V and 3 bases at J, with 14 bases in the middle. Whole-study findings and limits: Sequencing depth was a factor that was expected to affect clonotype sharing among donors.

In the case of this clone: What it recognizes is unknown.

On ten immunoSEQ deep assay plates, unsorted PBMC DNA was sequenced. TCRdb keeps only in-frame clones here, not all; method: immunoSEQ multiplex PCR. Among around 510,000 clones listed, roughly 79% were seen once. The origin of this receptor is a woman in her thirties or forties in good health. Some clones in this sample may be carry-over from other donors' samples. This chain links TRBV7-2 with TRBJ2-7; D could derive from TRBD1 or TRBD2 (5 bases each). Sequenced material: PBMCs. The CDR3 region is CASSAGKRGYEQYF. CDR3 sequence (DNA): TGTGCCAGCAGCGCCGGGAAGAGGGGCTACGAGCAGTACTTC.